Listed below are T cell receptor beta chains from one sample, sequenced in a study of glioma-infiltrating T cells after dendritic cell vaccination. The protocol was immunoSEQ multiplex PCR, while the TCRdb copy is restricted to in-frame clones and leaves out a portion. The data contain 71,000 or so clones, 81% of them singletons. The material was blood, obtained before dendritic cell vaccination. All receptors come from a human donor with glioblastoma. The CDR3 runs from the conserved cysteine through the conserved F or W. Fields, in order: CDR3 protein, D gene, V gene. D genes are given only for firm matches.

CDR3 protein: CAISESTETGALGGYTF
D gene: -
V gene: TRBV10-3

CDR3 protein: CASSLNRGGNQPQHF
D gene: TRBD1
V gene: TRBV7-2

CDR3 protein: CASSYSMREGYNEQFF
D gene: -
V gene: TRBV6-5

CDR3 protein: CASSQDKQGPDTQYF
D gene: -
V gene: TRBV4-2

CDR3 protein: CASSRPGDGYTF
D gene: -
V gene: TRBV6-5

CDR3 protein: CASSLGTSGFSYEQYF
D gene: TRBD2
V gene: TRBV11-1

CDR3 protein: CASSVRDSANEKLFF
D gene: TRBD1
V gene: TRBV19

CDR3 protein: CASSGDSGDEQFF
D gene: -
V gene: TRBV7-6

CDR3 protein: CASRGQGEDEQYF
D gene: TRBD1
V gene: TRBV6-1

CDR3 protein: CASSLSWGADTQYF
D gene: -
V gene: TRBV27

CDR3 protein: CASSLVQGNYGYTF
D gene: -
V gene: TRBV7-9

CDR3 protein: CASSRDSLTYDQYF
D gene: -
V gene: TRBV27

CDR3 protein: CASSDWQDNQPQHF
D gene: -
V gene: TRBV19

CDR3 protein: CARSGGQGDHEKLFF
D gene: TRBD1
V gene: TRBV5-3

CDR3 protein: CSVESPGDGEKLFF
D gene: -
V gene: TRBV29-1

CDR3 protein: CASSIVTSGGQNNEQFF
D gene: TRBD2
V gene: TRBV19

CDR3 protein: CAWSDGDTYYEQYF
D gene: -
V gene: TRBV30

CDR3 protein: CASSRSSANTEAFF
D gene: -
V gene: TRBV5-6

CDR3 protein: CASSEESRARAQHF
D gene: -
V gene: TRBV6-1

CDR3 protein: CATSRGGYTEAFF
D gene: -
V gene: TRBV15

CDR3 protein: CASSQEVATINEKLFF
D gene: -
V gene: TRBV4-1

CDR3 protein: CAWSVISEKLFF
D gene: -
V gene: TRBV30

CDR3 protein: CASSLDPDSWGYF
D gene: -
V gene: TRBV11-2

CDR3 protein: CASSPASSYNEQFF
D gene: -
V gene: TRBV5-4

CDR3 protein: CSVEPGEGEKLFF
D gene: -
V gene: TRBV29-1